What follows are 28 T cell receptor beta chains derived from one specimen sequenced in a study of tissue T cells after allogeneic stem cell transplantation. The repertoire was sequenced with immunoSEQ multiplex PCR; TCRdb's copy has only in-frame clones and lacks some. This sample has around 6,200 clones, with roughly 47% found just once. The sample's time point: mouse harvest day 7 after allogeneic transplant. The graft held 10^6 splenic CD5+ T cells and 10^7 T-cell-depleted bone marrow cells. Sequencing used gut tissue. All receptors derive from a female BALB/c mouse given C57BL/6 T cells with graft-versus-host disease after an allogeneic hematopoietic cell transplant.

This clone was counted only a few times. Gene names follow the mouse nomenclature. The read ends 1 residue shy of where the CDR3 ends; the end is completed using the germline J gene. The chain combines TRBV3 with TRBJ2-1, with 8 nucleotides matching TRBD2. CDR3 length equals 14 residues. CDR1 and CDR2 from the germline V gene are SNHLY and FYNGKV (reference sequence). With 1 base clipped from V and 6 bases from J, the junction kept 2 bases outside the gene matches. The CDR3 reads CASSLVGGVAEQFF. CDR3 DNA (partial): TGTGCCAGCAGCTTAGTTGGGGGGGTTGCTGAGCAGTTC.

Points on this clone: Germline and genes: mouse. The read falls 1 residue short of the CDR3 end, and the missing part is taken from the germline J gene. The V call is TRBV26, the J call TRBJ2-2; maybe TRBD2 (6 bases). CDR1 is KGHPV, CDR2 FQNQEV, per germline (reference sequence). Trimming cost V 6 bases and J 2 bases, with 10 bases left between them. The CDR3 length is 14 residues. The CDR3 bases that were read are TGTGCCAGCAGAAACTGGGTTAACACCGGGCAGCTCTAC. Translated, it gives CASRNWVNTGQLY. The complete CDR3 protein is CASRNWVNTGQLYF.

About this clone: Each gene name is a mouse one. The read comes to an end 1 residue before the CDR3 does, leaving the germline J gene to fill in the end. V gene TRBV12-2 combines with J gene TRBJ1-4; a weak D match, TRBD1 (5 bases). The V end was cut by 1 base, the J end by 2 bases, with 7 bases between. CDR3 length: 14 amino acids. Looked up from germline, CDR1 is SGHLS and CDR2 is HYDKME. CDR3 DNA, as far as it was read: TGTGCCAGCTCTCTTGGACAATCCAACGAAAGATTATTT. This encodes CASSLGQSNERLF. The entire CDR3 protein is CASSLGQSNERLFF.

Comments on this clone: Gene and germline names: mouse. The read ends 1 residue shy of where the CDR3 ends; the end is completed using the germline J gene. This chain joins TRBV12-1 and TRBJ2-7; possible D gene TRBD2, 5 bases. V was clipped by 1 base and J by 0 bases, with 9 bases between them. The CDR3 runs to 14 residues. Germline lookup yields CDR1 SGHSN and CDR2 HYEKVE. Incomplete CDR3 DNA: TGTGCCAGCTCTCTGGGCTGGGACTCCTATGAACAGTAC. This sequence encodes CASSLGWDSYEQY. The whole CDR3 protein is CASSLGWDSYEQYF.

Comments on this clone: Mouse names are used for the genes. The sequenced part of the CDR3 DNA is TGCACCTGCAGTGCAGATCCAGACACCCAGTAC. This encodes CTCSADPDTQY. The whole CDR3 protein is CTCSADPDTQYF. The chain employs TRBV1 and TRBJ2-5; D unclear. The read gets to within 1 residue of the CDR3 end, and the germline J gene fills in the rest. The CDR3 loop spans 12 amino acids. Between the trimmed V and J ends, which lost 0 bases and 5 bases, there was a span of 3 bases. Germline lookup yields CDR1 NSQYPW and CDR2 LRSPGD (reference sequence).

There are a few counts of this clone. The genes and germline here are from mouse. The read is 1 residue too short to cover the CDR3 end, so that end is filled in from the germline J gene. The chain links TRBV2 to TRBJ2-3, with 7 bases that match TRBD1. Trimming removed 6 bases from V and 1 base from J; junction bases left unmatched: 4. Germline V CDR1 and CDR2: LGHNA, YSYQKL. The length of the CDR3 is 14 residues. The sequenced part of the CDR3 DNA is TGTGCCAGCAGTCAGGGGGAGGGTGCAGAAACGCTGTAT. Translating gives CASSQGEGAETLY. In full, the CDR3 is CASSQGEGAETLYF.

As to this clone: Here the gene names and germline are mouse. The read comes to an end 1 residue before the CDR3 does, leaving the germline J gene to fill in the end. This chain uses TRBV12-1 with TRBJ2-2; D is possibly TRBD1 (5 bases). Germline-derived CDR1 and CDR2 are SGHSN and HYEKVE. Trimming cost V 2 bases and J 1 base, with 7 bases left between them. The CDR3 sequence is 14 residues long. Partial CDR3 DNA: TGTGCCAGCTCTCATACAGGAAACACCGGGCAGCTCTAC. It specifies CASSHTGNTGQLY. The entire CDR3 protein is CASSHTGNTGQLYF.

About this clone: These gene names are mouse names. The read is 1 residue too short to cover the CDR3 end, so that end is filled in from the germline J gene. V and J are TRBV23 and TRBJ1-1. The CDR3 totals 12 residues. Germline-derived CDR1 and CDR2 are KGHTA and FQNQQP. The CDR3: CSSSQWGGEVFF. The CDR3 DNA, read in part, is TGCTCCAGCAGTCAATGGGGCGGAGAAGTCTTC. The full variable domain, completed using reference TRBV23 and TRBJ1-1, is DAAVTQKPRYLIKMKGQEAEMKCIPEKGHTAVFWYQQKQSKELKFLIYFQNQQPLDQIDMVKERFSAVCPSSSLCSLGIRTCEAEDSALYLCSSSQWGGEVFFGKGTRLTVV.

The table lists this clone with a count of one. The genes are named according to mouse. Read coverage stops 1 residue before the CDR3 terminus; the germline J gene supplies the remainder. The V gene is TRBV26, the J gene TRBJ2-4; D call uncertain. The V end was cut by 4 bases, the J end by 2 bases, with 10 bases between. Germline CDR1 and CDR2: KGHPV and FQNQEV (reference sequence). There are 14 residues in the CDR3. The CDR3 bases that were read are TGTGCCAGCAGTCCGAGAAGGGTTCAAAACACCTTGTAC. Translated: CASSPRRVQNTLY. The entire CDR3 reads CASSPRRVQNTLYF.

There are a few counts of this clone. The genes and germline here are from mouse. The read comes to an end 1 residue before the CDR3 does, leaving the germline J gene to fill in the end. The chain employs TRBV26 and TRBJ1-3, with unresolved D. V lost 2 bases to trimming and J lost 2 bases, with 4 bases between them. Germline CDR1 KGHPV, CDR2 FQNQEV (reference sequence). This CDR3 is 13 amino acids long. CDR3 DNA (partial): TGTGCCAGCAGTCTGGGGACTGGAAATACGCTCTAT. It codes for CASSLGTGNTLY. In full, the CDR3 reads CASSLGTGNTLYF.

With regard to this clone: Gene names are mouse gene names. The read terminates 1 residue before the CDR3 end, so the remaining end is supplied by the germline J gene. V is TRBV26 and J is TRBJ2-2; 7 nucleotides match TRBD1. Germline V gives CDR1 KGHPV, CDR2 FQNQEV (reference sequence). This CDR3 is 13 amino acids long. V gave up 6 bases and J gave up 2 bases; unmatched junction bases: 0. This chain's CDR3 is CASRQGNTGQLYF. The sequenced CDR3 bases are TGTGCCAGCAGACAGGGGAACACCGGGCAGCTCTAC.

In regard to this clone: Germline and genes: mouse. Read data end 1 residue before the CDR3 end; the end is taken from the germline J gene. Other DNA sequences in the same sample also yield this CDR3. The V and J genes are TRBV15 and TRBJ2-7, with D perhaps being TRBD1 or TRBD2 (5 bases each). The CDR3 loop spans 14 amino acids. The V gene's germline CDR1 is SGHND and CDR2 FRSKSL. Trimming took 1 base from V and 0 from J, leaving 7 bases between them. CDR3 region: CASSLGGSSYEQYF. The CDR3 DNA, read in part, is TGTGCCAGCAGTTTAGGGGGGAGCTCCTATGAACAGTAC. Full variable domain (outside the CDR3, taken from reference TRBV15 and TRBJ2-7): DAGVTQTPRHEVAEKGQTIILKCEPVSGHNDLFWYRQTKIQGLELLSYFRSKSLMEDGGAFKDRFKAEMLNSSFSTLKIQPTEPKDSAVYLCASSLGGSSYEQYFGPGTRLTVL.

Comment on this clone: The genes are named according to mouse. With the read ending 1 residue before the CDR3 end, the germline J gene is used to fill in that end. The chain joins TRBV21 to TRBJ2-7; 11 bases match TRBD1. TRBV21 is an open reading frame, and its role is uncertain. This CDR3 region has 14 residues. V gave up 2 bases and J gave up 7 bases; unmatched junction bases: 4. The CDR3: CASSQGQGAGEQYF. CDR3 DNA (partial): TGTGCTAGCAGTCAAGGACAGGGGGCAGGGGAACAGTAC.

For this clone: Gene and germline names: mouse. The DNA ends 1 residue before the CDR3 does, and the rest of the CDR3 is filled in from the germline J gene. V gene TRBV13-1 combines with J gene TRBJ2-5; TRBD2 agrees at 11 bases. CDR3 length: 14 residues. Germline assignment: CDR1 NSHNY and CDR2 SYGAGN. The J segment lost 6 bases and the V segment lost 4 bases, leaving 4 bases of the junction unmatched. The chain's CDR3 is CASSLDWGGDTQYF. CDR3 bases read: TGTGCCAGCAGTCTCGACTGGGGGGGGGACACCCAGTAC.

On this clone itself: Gene names refer to mouse genes. The sequenced fragment ends 1 residue before the CDR3 boundary, so the rest is inferred from the germline J gene. This rearrangement joins TRBV26 to TRBJ2-5; weak D call: TRBD1 (5 bases). Germline CDR1 and CDR2: KGHPV and FQNQEV (reference sequence). Trimming cost V 4 bases and J 4 bases, with 6 bases left between them. The CDR3 spans 12 residues. The DNA read from the CDR3 is TGTGCCAGCAGTCGAGGGGAAGACACCCAGTAC. This codes for CASSRGEDTQY. The full CDR3 sequence reads CASSRGEDTQYF.

Regarding this clone: Relative to the germline gene, one junction end is altered; a read error may explain this. These gene names are mouse names. The read halts 1 residue ahead of the CDR3 end, with the missing end drawn from the germline J gene. The chain combines TRBV13-1 with TRBJ2-7; a possible D gene is TRBD2 (5 bases). The CDR3 length is 14 residues. In germline, CDR1 is NSHNY, CDR2 SYGAGN. The CDR3 spells CASGDEAWVYEQYF. Incomplete CDR3 DNA: TGTGCCAGCGGTGATGAGGCCTGGGTGTATGAACAGTAC.

In its sample, this clone ranks as medium-sized (0.01 to 0.1%). Each gene name is a mouse one. Read coverage stops 1 residue before the CDR3 terminus; the germline J gene supplies the remainder. The rearrangement joins TRBV26 to TRBJ2-7; possible D gene TRBD2, 6 bases. The V end lost 4 bases, the J end lost 0 bases, and 10 bases lay between the germline ends. The CDR3 runs 14 residues. Germline lookup yields CDR1 KGHPV and CDR2 FQNQEV (reference sequence). CDR3 protein: CASSRLGSSYEQYF. CDR3 DNA, as far as it was read: TGTGCCAGCAGTCGTCTGGGGAGCTCCTATGAACAGTAC.

On this clone: The germline and genes are mouse ones. The observed sequence ends 1 residue before the CDR3 terminus, with the missing tail filled in from the germline J gene. J is TRBJ2-2 and V is TRBV12-1, with 7 positions matching TRBD1. Germline-derived CDR1 and CDR2 are SGHSN and HYEKVE. The CDR3 is 15 amino acids. After removal of 2 bases from V and 0 bases from J, the junction contained 2 bases not matched to a gene. The DNA read from the CDR3 is TGTGCCAGCTCTCCCGGGACAGCAAACACCGGGCAGCTCTAC. It translates to CASSPGTANTGQLY. The full CDR3 sequence reads CASSPGTANTGQLYF. Using reference TRBV12-1 and TRBJ2-2 for the parts outside the CDR3, the full variable domain is DSGVVQSPRHIIKEKGGRSVLTCIPISGHSNVVWYQQTLGKELKFLIQHYEKVERDKGFLPSRFSVQQFDDYHSEMNMSALELEDSAMYFCASSPGTANTGQLYFGEGSKLTVL.

In this sample, this clone turned up a few times. Each gene name is a mouse one. With the read ending 1 residue before the CDR3 end, the germline J gene is used to fill in that end. This sequence joins TRBV26 and TRBJ1-3; D is unresolved. The CDR3 is made up of 14 amino acids. Germline loops: CDR1 KGHPV, CDR2 FQNQEV (reference sequence). Trimming took off 1 base at V and 1 base at J, with 5 bases between the two ends. The sequenced CDR3 bases are TGTGCCAGCAGTCTGTTGGGCTCTGGAAATACGCTCTAT. Its translation: CASSLLGSGNTLY. The entire CDR3 is CASSLLGSGNTLYF.

This clone was picked up a small number of times. Gene names and germline match the mouse. The CDR3 end falls 1 residue outside the read, so it is completed with the germline J gene. The chain carries TRBV26 and TRBJ2-7; 9 bases map to TRBD2. The CDR3 is 14 residues long. Germline values: CDR1 KGHPV, CDR2 FQNQEV (reference sequence). V was clipped by 1 base and J by 5 bases; unmatched bases: 3. The chain's CDR3 is CASSLFGGADEQYF. Incomplete CDR3 DNA: TGTGCCAGCAGTCTGTTTGGGGGGGCCGATGAACAGTAC.

About this clone: Gene names follow the mouse nomenclature. The observed sequence ends 1 residue before the CDR3 terminus, with the missing tail filled in from the germline J gene. The genes are TRBV12-2 and TRBJ2-7; the D is unclear. The V gene lost 2 bases and the J gene lost 4 bases, with 2 bases spanning the gap. The length of the CDR3 is 10 residues. The V gene's germline CDR1 is SGHLS and CDR2 HYDKME. CDR3 residues: CASSQYEQYF. The CDR3 bases that were read are TGTGCCAGCTCTCAATATGAACAGTAC.

A note on this clone: The gene names here belong to mouse. The read finishes 1 residue shy of the CDR3 end, and the germline J gene is used to complete it. This chain uses TRBV26 with TRBJ2-5; D tentatively reads TRBD1 or TRBD2 (5 bases each). CDR3 length equals 14 residues. V was trimmed by 0 bases and J by 3 bases, leaving 7 bases between them. Germline-derived CDR1 and CDR2 are KGHPV and FQNQEV (reference sequence). The CDR3 sequence: CASSLSGAQDTQYF. CDR3 bases read: TGTGCCAGCAGTCTGTCAGGGGCGCAAGACACCCAGTAC.

Of note for this clone: All gene names here are mouse names. Sequencing ends 1 residue short of the CDR3 end; the germline J gene provides the rest. This sequence joins TRBV23 and TRBJ1-1. Per the germline V gene, CDR1 is KGHTA and CDR2 is FQNQQP. CDR3 length: 14 amino acids. Incomplete CDR3 DNA: TGCTCCAGCAGTCAATCGAGAGGCATAACAGAAGTCTTC. As protein: CSSSQSRGITEVF. In full, the CDR3 is CSSSQSRGITEVFF.

This clone appeared a few times. Here the gene names and germline are mouse. The sequenced CDR3 bases are TGTGCCAGCAGTCTGTCGACGGGGGGGCCCTATGAACAGTAC. Protein: CASSLSTGGPYEQY. The CDR3 in its entirety is CASSLSTGGPYEQYF. The V call is TRBV26, the J call TRBJ2-7, with 8 bases fitting TRBD2. The read finishes 1 residue shy of the CDR3 end, and the germline J gene is used to complete it. Germline CDR1 is KGHPV and CDR2 is FQNQEV (reference sequence). The CDR3 consists of 15 residues. V lost 0 bases to trimming and J lost 2 bases; unmatched junction nucleotides: 3.

A note on this clone: Gene names denote mouse genes. The read ends 1 residue shy of where the CDR3 ends; the end is completed using the germline J gene. This chain joins TRBV12-2 and TRBJ1-4; unclear D gene. V was clipped by 4 bases and J by 0 bases, with 8 bases between them. Germline V gene data show CDR1 as SGHLS and CDR2 as HYDKME. This CDR3 comprises 14 residues. CDR3: CASSQKISNERLFF. The covered CDR3 bases are TGTGCCAGCTCCCAGAAAATTTCCAACGAAAGATTATTT.

Notes on this clone: Gene names are the mouse ones. The read finishes 1 residue shy of the CDR3 end, and the germline J gene is used to complete it. In the same sample, other DNA sequences code for this CDR3. The chain employs TRBV26 and TRBJ2-4; no clear D. The germline V gene has CDR1 KGHPV and CDR2 FQNQEV (reference sequence). The CDR3 is 13 residues long. V shed 6 bases and J shed 0 bases, with 7 bases lying between them. CDR3 bases read: TGTGCCAGCAGCCTCAGTAGTCAAAACACCTTGTAC. Amino acids: CASSLSSQNTLY. The full CDR3 protein reads CASSLSSQNTLYF.

To note about this clone: Genes and germline come from the mouse. Read sequence stops 1 residue before the CDR3 end, and the germline J gene provides the missing end. V gene TRBV15 combines with J gene TRBJ2-1, with 8 bases aligning to TRBD1. The germline CDR1 and CDR2 sequences are SGHND and FRSKSL. CDR3 length: 15 residues. The V gene end was trimmed by 0 bases and the J gene end by 6 bases; junction bases not matched to a gene: 4. The sequenced part of the CDR3 DNA is TGTGCCAGCAGTTTAGCTTGGACAGGGTTTGCTGAGCAGTTC. Translating gives CASSLAWTGFAEQF. The CDR3 reads in full as CASSLAWTGFAEQFF. Combining the CDR3 with reference TRBV15 and TRBJ2-1 gives the whole variable domain DAGVTQTPRHEVAEKGQTIILKCEPVSGHNDLFWYRQTKIQGLELLSYFRSKSLMEDGGAFKDRFKAEMLNSSFSTLKIQPTEPKDSAVYLCASSLAWTGFAEQFFGPGTRLTVL.

Details on this clone: The genes and germline here are from mouse. The read halts 1 residue ahead of the CDR3 end, with the missing end drawn from the germline J gene. The chain joins TRBV16 to TRBJ2-2, with D maybe TRBD2 (7 bases). This CDR3 has 15 amino acids. Trimming left V 5 bases short and J 3 bases short, with 13 bases between. Germline loops: CDR1 SGHSA, CDR2 FRNQAP. The covered CDR3 bases are TGTGCAAGCAGCCCCCGGGGGGCAGACACCGGGCAGCTCTAC. Translating it yields CASSPRGADTGQLY. The CDR3 reads in full as CASSPRGADTGQLYF. Looking up the rest from reference TRBV16 and TRBJ2-2 gives the full variable domain: NAGVIQTPRHKVTGKGQEATLWCEPISGHSAVFWYRQTIVQGLEFLTYFRNQAPIDDSGMPKERFSAQMPNQSHSTLKIQSTQPQDSAVYLCASSPRGADTGQLYFGEGSKLTVL.